These T cell receptor beta chains were read from a single sample in a study of T cell responses to AZD1222 COVID-19 vaccine. Here immunoSEQ multiplex PCR was the method, and the copy in TCRdb shows in-frame clones only, minus some. This sample has fewer than 150,000 clones, with around 90% found just once. The sequenced sample was peripheral blood, obtained 28 days after the second AZD1222 dose. Every receptor here comes from an adult who received the AZD1222 COVID-19 vaccine. Each CDR3 is given without its conserved first and last residue. Each record gives: V gene, J gene, CDR3 protein.

v_gene: TRBV6-5; j_gene: TRBJ2-3; CDR3aa: ASSNRPPDTQY
v_gene: TRBV9; j_gene: TRBJ2-1; CDR3aa: ASSVASGGYNEQF
v_gene: TRBV30; j_gene: TRBJ1-4; CDR3aa: AWSAPGAVEKLF
v_gene: TRBV7-9; j_gene: TRBJ2-7; CDR3aa: ASSLGQPRKQY
v_gene: TRBV5-4; j_gene: TRBJ2-2; CDR3aa: ASSLGTAQNTGELF
v_gene: TRBV6-4; j_gene: TRBJ2-3; CDR3aa: ASSDSSGGADTQY
v_gene: TRBV3-1/TRBV3-2; j_gene: TRBJ2-7; CDR3aa: ASSQGIGLAGAFEQY
v_gene: TRBV11-2; j_gene: TRBJ2-1; CDR3aa: ASSYLKSGAIGEQF
v_gene: TRBV7-6; j_gene: TRBJ2-5; CDR3aa: ASSLMGTSGAETQY
v_gene: TRBV5-8; j_gene: TRBJ2-1; CDR3aa: ASSLGRGDPSYNEQF
v_gene: TRBV6-5; j_gene: TRBJ1-2; CDR3aa: ASSQQGDYGYT
v_gene: TRBV14; j_gene: TRBJ2-3; CDR3aa: ASSRYREADTQY
v_gene: TRBV6-5; j_gene: TRBJ2-7; CDR3aa: ASSTKIYEQY
v_gene: TRBV9; j_gene: TRBJ2-7; CDR3aa: ASSVEAQTYEQY
v_gene: TRBV6-2/TRBV6-3; j_gene: TRBJ2-7; CDR3aa: ASSSGQGLSYEQY
v_gene: TRBV5-4; j_gene: TRBJ1-1; CDR3aa: ASSLLGGTVGEAF
v_gene: TRBV9; j_gene: TRBJ2-3; CDR3aa: ASSAGLRHTDTQY
v_gene: TRBV5-4; j_gene: TRBJ1-3; CDR3aa: ASSGGGEVTIY
v_gene: TRBV5-4; j_gene: TRBJ2-7; CDR3aa: ASSLEGGGLYEQY
v_gene: TRBV7-9; j_gene: TRBJ2-1; CDR3aa: ASSRSGTEYRF
v_gene: TRBV28; j_gene: TRBJ1-6; CDR3aa: ASSFLGGWNSPLH
v_gene: TRBV30; j_gene: TRBJ1-2; CDR3aa: AWSPQGVLGYT
v_gene: TRBV4-1; j_gene: TRBJ1-4; CDR3aa: ASSLVRDRRDEKLF
v_gene: TRBV6-5; j_gene: TRBJ1-2; CDR3aa: ASIGTGYGYT
v_gene: TRBV9; j_gene: TRBJ2-3; CDR3aa: ASSTTPLAGPLGDTQY
v_gene: TRBV28; j_gene: TRBJ1-1; CDR3aa: ASSPRDEWGEAF
v_gene: TRBV2; j_gene: TRBJ1-5; CDR3aa: ASNSGHSGNQPQH
v_gene: TRBV7-2; j_gene: TRBJ1-6; CDR3aa: ASSLGTYNSPLH
v_gene: TRBV11-2; j_gene: TRBJ1-1; CDR3aa: ASSLVQGRNTEAF
v_gene: TRBV5-8; j_gene: TRBJ1-1; CDR3aa: ASSLGQWNTEAF
v_gene: TRBV3-1/TRBV3-2; j_gene: TRBJ1-2; CDR3aa: ASSQAGFGYT
v_gene: TRBV5-1; j_gene: TRBJ1-6; CDR3aa: ASSLGTGMTPLH
v_gene: TRBV4-1; j_gene: TRBJ2-7; CDR3aa: ASSQSGTSVSYEQY
v_gene: TRBV10-3; j_gene: TRBJ2-3; CDR3aa: AIRPGQGVTDTQY
v_gene: TRBV10-3; j_gene: TRBJ2-1; CDR3aa: AISPGPGLGNEQF
v_gene: TRBV5-1; j_gene: TRBJ2-3; CDR3aa: ASSLGTDTDTQY
v_gene: TRBV4-1; j_gene: TRBJ1-5; CDR3aa: ASSQLDRGLSNQPQH
v_gene: TRBV12-3/TRBV12-4; j_gene: TRBJ1-2; CDR3aa: ASSFSGGDGYT
v_gene: TRBV28; j_gene: TRBJ2-5; CDR3aa: ASSLGGQGVETQY
v_gene: TRBV6-5; j_gene: TRBJ2-5; CDR3aa: ASSYDSGETQY
v_gene: TRBV28; j_gene: TRBJ2-2; CDR3aa: ASSPGTFTGTGELF
v_gene: TRBV4-1; j_gene: TRBJ1-1; CDR3aa: ASSQDPGGYTEAF
v_gene: TRBV5-4; j_gene: TRBJ1-2; CDR3aa: ASSLGTGGFGYT
v_gene: TRBV7-9; j_gene: TRBJ2-5; CDR3aa: ASSLAPMTSGRARKTQY
v_gene: TRBV30; j_gene: TRBJ1-2; CDR3aa: AGDFGQGHGYT
v_gene: TRBV20-1; j_gene: TRBJ1-5; CDR3aa: SASPGANQPQH
v_gene: TRBV5-4; j_gene: TRBJ1-5; CDR3aa: ASSSAPGGDQPQH
v_gene: TRBV5-6; j_gene: TRBJ1-2; CDR3aa: ASSLRDRSNYGYT
v_gene: TRBV7-2; j_gene: TRBJ1-2; CDR3aa: ASSLVGQGQGYT
v_gene: TRBV11-2; j_gene: TRBJ1-5; CDR3aa: ASSLGENQPQH